This TCR beta chain derives from a study of cytomegalovirus exposure and HLA in healthy donors. Turning to the study itself: Within the Caucasian-associated ancestry cluster were around 80% of the approximately 400 genotyped donors.

Amplification used 60 Vbeta primers and 13 Jbeta primers. Generated by immunoSEQ multiplex PCR, the TCRdb table keeps only in-frame clones and is missing some. The repertoire holds about 130,000 clones, approximately 74% seen once, with roughly 4% in the top ten. Overall study findings and caveats: Immune exposure information available was restricted to CMV serostatus. In an earlier analysis, productive rearrangement rates for most beta V segments clustered near 90% or 30%.

In the case of this clone: Its specificity is not known.

This CDR3 comprises 15 residues. Germline V CDR1 and CDR2: SGHDT, YYEEEE. The ends lost 4 bases at V and 1 base at J; junction bases unmatched: 7. This chain connects TRBV5-6 to TRBJ2-7, with TRBD2 matching over 8 bases. Sequencing input: PBMCs. This receptor was taken from a man aged 18 to 30 in good health and CMV-seropositive. The CDR3 here is CASSPPGGPSYEQYF. DNA of the CDR3: TGTGCCAGCAGCCCACCGGGGGGGCCGTCCTACGAGCAGTACTTC.